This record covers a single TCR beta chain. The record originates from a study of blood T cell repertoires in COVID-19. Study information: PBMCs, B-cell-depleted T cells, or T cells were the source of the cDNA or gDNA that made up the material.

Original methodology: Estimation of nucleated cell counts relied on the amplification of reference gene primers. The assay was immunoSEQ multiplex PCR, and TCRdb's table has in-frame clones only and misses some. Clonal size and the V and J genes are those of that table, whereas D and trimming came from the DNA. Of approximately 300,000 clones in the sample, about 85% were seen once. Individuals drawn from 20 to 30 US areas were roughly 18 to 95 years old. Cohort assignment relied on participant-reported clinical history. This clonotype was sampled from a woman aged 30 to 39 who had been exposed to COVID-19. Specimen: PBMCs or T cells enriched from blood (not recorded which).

As DNA, the CDR3 is TGTGCCAGCTCACAGGGGGCGCGGGGCTACACCTTC. Protein: CASSQGARGYTF. The rearrangement links TRBV9 to TRBJ1-2; 9 nucleotides align to TRBD1. The trim removed 7 bases at V and 8 bases at J, leaving 6 bases unmatched. The CDR3 consists of 12 residues. CDR1 and CDR2 (germline): SGDLS, YYNGEE.